The 8 T cell receptor beta chains reported below all come from one sample, sequenced in a study of blood T cell repertoires in COVID-19 (dated by TCRdb to the early 2020s). Library creation used the immunoSEQ multiplex PCR assay. TCRdb took over this immuneACCESS table, retaining in-frame rearrangements with V and J assigned. Such tables are incomplete; in checked studies, under half of the missing clones stem from an unresolved V gene, and the remainder is unexplained. This sample lists about 64,000 clones; approximately 78% were detected once. 11% to 15% of the sample is taken by the ten largest. The sequencing sample was made of peripheral blood. These receptors were taken from a man aged 55 to 69 with COVID-19, enrolled during active disease.

This clone was observed a single time. Other DNA sequences of this sample code for an identical CDR3. The chain is built from TRBV6-5 and TRBJ2-2; a weak D match, TRBD2 (5 bases). Trimming removed 5 bases from V and 5 bases from J, with 6 bases in between. The germline V gene has CDR1 MNHEY and CDR2 SVGAGI. The CDR3 has 12 amino acids. The CDR3 nucleotides are TGTGCCAGCAGTAGGAGGACCGGGGAGCTGTTTTTT. Protein: CASSRRTGELFF.

The genes are TRBV5-5 and TRBJ2-7, with 7 bases identical to TRBD1. J gave up 5 bases and V 4 bases, and 6 bases lay outside the gene matches. The CDR3 has 13 amino acids. Germline CDR1 SGHKS, CDR2 YYEKEE (reference sequence). The CDR3 sequence is CASSPGGSHEQYF. In nucleotides, the CDR3 is TGTGCCAGCAGCCCAGGGGGATCCCACGAGCAGTACTTC.

The gene calls are TRBV19 and TRBJ2-3, with 8 nucleotides matching TRBD1. CDR1 LNHDA and CDR2 SQIVND come from the germline V gene (reference sequence). The CDR3 spans 17 residues. V shed 4 bases and J 4 bases; nucleotides not matched to a gene: 13. The CDR3 protein is CASSRGQGSKVADTQYF. CDR3 nucleotide sequence: TGTGCCAGTAGTAGAGGACAGGGCAGTAAGGTGGCAGATACGCAGTATTTT.

The V and J genes are TRBV30 and TRBJ2-1; 9 bases agree with TRBD2. Germline CDR1 reads GTSNPN; CDR2 reads SVGIG (reference sequence). V lost 1 base, J lost 6 bases, and 4 bases stayed unmatched. The CDR3 sequence is 14 residues long. The CDR3 loop reads CAWSAQTSGNEQFF. In nucleotides, the CDR3 is TGTGCCTGGAGTGCGCAGACTAGCGGCAATGAGCAGTTCTTC.

The chain combines TRBV2 with TRBJ2-5; D unresolved. Germline CDR1 SNHLY, CDR2 FYNNEI. The V end lost 7 bases, the J end lost 6 bases, and 15 bases lay between the germline ends. The CDR3 consists of 13 residues. The CDR3 sequence is CASTADSTQTQYF. The CDR3 nucleotides read TGTGCCAGCACCGCGGATTCCACCCAGACCCAGTACTTC.

This chain joins TRBV19 and TRBJ2-3; the match to TRBD2 covers 8 bases. Germline loops: CDR1 LNHDA, CDR2 SQIVND (reference sequence). The CDR3 loop spans 15 amino acids. J lost 2 bases, V lost 3 bases, and 4 bases had no gene match. CDR3 nucleotide sequence: TGTGCCAGTAGTATGCGGGGGGACCCCACAGATACGCAGTATTTT. This sequence encodes CASSMRGDPTDTQYF.

This clone was counted a few times. This chain links TRBV7-2 with TRBJ1-2, with D hard to call. V was shortened by 3 bases and J by 0 bases, with 8 bases between the two germline ends. This CDR3 has 14 amino acids. CDR1 is SGHTA and CDR2 is FQGNSA in the germline V gene. The DNA for the CDR3 is TGTGCCAGCAGCTTCAACAGAGCTAACTATGGCTACACCTTC. Amino acid sequence: CASSFNRANYGYTF.

This rearrangement joins TRBV11-2 to TRBJ1-1; 9 positions agree with TRBD1. In germline, CDR1 is SGHAT, CDR2 FQNNGV. With 5 bases clipped from V and 8 bases from J, the junction kept 12 bases outside the gene matches. The CDR3 is made up of 15 amino acids. CDR3 sequence: CASSPVGQGGPEAFF. The CDR3 DNA reads as TGTGCCAGCAGCCCGGTGGGACAGGGAGGGCCCGAAGCTTTCTTT.